The present T cell receptor (beta chain) was sequenced within a study of shared clonotypes between healthy human individuals (dated by TCRdb to about 2020). As for the study more broadly: The cohort comprised two women and three men aged 18 to 49 years. For each donor, CD4 naive and CD4 memory were each given three plates, CD8 naive was given two plates, and CD8 memory was given one plate. Blood TCR repertoires of five healthy adults were deeply sequenced to estimate repertoire size and the extent of clonotype sharing between individuals. To increase sequencing depth and limit assay-specific biases, different laboratories used diverse techniques to prepare libraries and sequence TCR repertoires. Between about 0.9 and 9 billion PBMCs per donor were obtained by leukapheresis. What the study reported, not specific to this receptor: Rarefaction of sorted-subset datasets indicated incomplete sequencing despite the large sequencing depth. Larger estimated clonotype richness was generally found for naive subsets than for memory subsets. Sharing across several donors was observed for approximately 5% of naive CD4, under 4% of naive CD8, 2% to 2.5% of memory CD4, and about 0.4% of memory CD8 clonotypes. Compared with non-shared clonotypes, clonotypes shared by all four sorted-subset donors had higher generation probabilities. Pairwise subsampling led to the expectation that sequencing depth would affect the degree of clonotype sharing among donors. Sampling was restricted to blood, and TCR repertoires in tissue are likely to differ from TCR repertoires in blood. Because the study included a small number of donors, the genetic and exposure-history diversity represented was limited.

The CDR3, from cysteine to phenylalanine, totals 15 residues. Of all the DNA, just the CDR3 is kept, 45 bases in frame from base 1. From a lookup of the germline V gene, CDR1 and CDR2 are SGHRS and YFSETQ. Unmatched junction bases come to 2, with V trimmed by 1 base and J by 2 bases. Healthy HIV-negative adults with no recently reported acute infections or vaccinations were included as donors. Every donor was a Caucasian adult living in Nashville, Tennessee, USA. Magnetic negative selection was used to enrich CD4+ T cells, after which naive cells were positively selected on CD45RA and the negative fraction became the memory subset. Blood was obtained by leukapheresis, after which PBMCs were separated by Ficoll-Histopaque density gradient centrifugation and cryopreserved in liquid nitrogen vapor phase. Analytical flow cytometry was used to check the purity and quantity of every magnetically sorted T cell population. From each sorted fraction, genomic DNA was isolated and quantified by UV absorbance on a Nanodrop 2000c.

Turning to this clone: It lacks a known antigen. No base-level quality is on record; no much larger clone is a single base apart. This sample includes further DNA sequences coding for the same CDR3.

Using the deep immunoSEQ assay, TCR CDR3 regions were amplified from genomic DNA by multiplex PCR. For each cell subset, the extracted genomic DNA was distributed evenly across all wells of several immunoSEQ 96-well plates, and each plate served as one replicate. Each replicate PCR for sorted subsets received approximately 220 ng genomic DNA, equal to tens of thousands of T cell genomes. Purified libraries were measured with a Qubit 3.0 fluorometer, size-checked on a Bioanalyzer 2100, and measured again with the KAPA Library Quantification kit. A separate single-read 150-cycle Illumina NextSeq 550 flow cell was used to sequence each immunoSEQ 96-well plate. Regarding the original processing steps: Because the immunoSEQ output held only junctional sequences and lacked quality scores, the filtering could not match the filtering applied to full-length reads. Sequences were annotated with PyIR, a Python wrapper for IgBLAST v1.9, using IMGT germline references to assign V/J genes and CDR3. Reads with weak V/J assignments (E-value above 1e-6), missing CDR3, stop codons, out-of-frame junctions, or ambiguous translated residues were removed. V3J clonotypes were defined by identical inferred V gene, J gene, and CDR3 amino acid sequence. Percentage overlap between repertoires was calculated by dividing the number of shared unique clonotypes by the size of the smaller repertoire. RTK rarefaction, the Chao1 estimator, and Recon v2.1 estimates of unobserved clonotypes were used to assess repertoire richness. Generation probabilities were computed with OLGA for all TCRbeta clonotypes obtained by the gDNA method from several donors. Entries here come from immuneACCESS through TCRdb and include only in-frame sequences with V and J called. Some clones fail to appear in such tables; in the studies checked, an unresolved V gene covers under half of the shortfall, and the cause of the remainder is unknown. V, J and clone size reflect that table, while D and trimming were determined from the DNA. Across this sample there are 2.3 million or so clones, with about 92% seen only once. Under 0.45% of the sample is held by the ten biggest clonotypes.

The source of this sequence is a man aged 18 to 30 in good health. Some clones in this sample may be carry-over from other donors' samples. The specimen sequenced was naive CD4+ T cells from PBMCs. The sample's cell subset or site label is to be understood as: CD45RA+ positively selected. This chain is built from TRBV5-1 and TRBJ2-1; the junction holds 8 bases that match TRBD2. The CDR3 has the sequence CASSLSSGTYNEQFF. The bases read TGCGCCAGCAGCTTGAGTAGCGGGACCTACAATGAGCAGTTCTTC.